This T cell receptor beta chain was retrieved from a study of T cells in Graves' hyperthyroidism and ophthalmopathy. As for the study in general: Prior to any treatment, at the point of initial diagnosis, peripheral blood was collected.

This clonotype came up a few times. Its antigen remains unidentified. Study-wide findings and caveats: Patients with ophthalmopathy were separated from those with stable hyperthyroidism by a 13 V-J model.

Researchers took RNA transcripts and amplified the TCR beta CDR3 regions from them. The TCR CDR3 was amplified in a first-round RT-PCR using the HTBI primer set. TCRdb itself ran the multiplex PCR reads through MiXCR, one entry per CDR3 protein. The sample shows about 350,000 distinct CDR3 sequences, roughly 14% of them seen only once. Across 18 months, stable Graves' hyperthyroidism was marked by no progression to ophthalmopathy. PBMCs were obtained from about 10 ml fresh peripheral blood. The CDR3 contains 13 residues. V shed 8 bases and J shed 0 bases, with 9 bases lying between them. CDR1 is LNHNV, CDR2 YYDKDF, per germline (reference sequence).

What was sequenced was blood. V usage is TRBV15 and J usage is TRBJ2-3, with D tentatively TRBD2 (6 bases). The receptor was isolated from a woman under 40 with Graves' hyperthyroidism. CDR3 coding DNA: TGTGCCACCGCCGGGGGAAGCACAGATACGCAGTATTTT. Protein sequence: CATAGGSTDTQYF.